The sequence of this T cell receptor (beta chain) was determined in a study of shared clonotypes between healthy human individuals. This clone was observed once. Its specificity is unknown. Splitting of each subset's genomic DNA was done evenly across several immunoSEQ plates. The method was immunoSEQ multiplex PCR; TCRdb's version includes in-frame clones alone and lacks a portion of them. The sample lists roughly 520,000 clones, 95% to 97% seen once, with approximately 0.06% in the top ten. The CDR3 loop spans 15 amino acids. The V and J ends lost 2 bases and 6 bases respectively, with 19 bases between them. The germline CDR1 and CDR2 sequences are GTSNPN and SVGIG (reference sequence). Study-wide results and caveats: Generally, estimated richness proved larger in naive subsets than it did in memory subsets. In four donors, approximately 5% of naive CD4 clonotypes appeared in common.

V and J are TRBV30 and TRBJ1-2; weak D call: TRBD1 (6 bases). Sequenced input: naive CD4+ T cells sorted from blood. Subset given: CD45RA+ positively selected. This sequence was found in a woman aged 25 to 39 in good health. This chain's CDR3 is CAWSSKGDITNGYTF. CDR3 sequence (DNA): TGTGCCTGGAGTAGCAAGGGGGACATCACTAATGGCTACACCTTC.